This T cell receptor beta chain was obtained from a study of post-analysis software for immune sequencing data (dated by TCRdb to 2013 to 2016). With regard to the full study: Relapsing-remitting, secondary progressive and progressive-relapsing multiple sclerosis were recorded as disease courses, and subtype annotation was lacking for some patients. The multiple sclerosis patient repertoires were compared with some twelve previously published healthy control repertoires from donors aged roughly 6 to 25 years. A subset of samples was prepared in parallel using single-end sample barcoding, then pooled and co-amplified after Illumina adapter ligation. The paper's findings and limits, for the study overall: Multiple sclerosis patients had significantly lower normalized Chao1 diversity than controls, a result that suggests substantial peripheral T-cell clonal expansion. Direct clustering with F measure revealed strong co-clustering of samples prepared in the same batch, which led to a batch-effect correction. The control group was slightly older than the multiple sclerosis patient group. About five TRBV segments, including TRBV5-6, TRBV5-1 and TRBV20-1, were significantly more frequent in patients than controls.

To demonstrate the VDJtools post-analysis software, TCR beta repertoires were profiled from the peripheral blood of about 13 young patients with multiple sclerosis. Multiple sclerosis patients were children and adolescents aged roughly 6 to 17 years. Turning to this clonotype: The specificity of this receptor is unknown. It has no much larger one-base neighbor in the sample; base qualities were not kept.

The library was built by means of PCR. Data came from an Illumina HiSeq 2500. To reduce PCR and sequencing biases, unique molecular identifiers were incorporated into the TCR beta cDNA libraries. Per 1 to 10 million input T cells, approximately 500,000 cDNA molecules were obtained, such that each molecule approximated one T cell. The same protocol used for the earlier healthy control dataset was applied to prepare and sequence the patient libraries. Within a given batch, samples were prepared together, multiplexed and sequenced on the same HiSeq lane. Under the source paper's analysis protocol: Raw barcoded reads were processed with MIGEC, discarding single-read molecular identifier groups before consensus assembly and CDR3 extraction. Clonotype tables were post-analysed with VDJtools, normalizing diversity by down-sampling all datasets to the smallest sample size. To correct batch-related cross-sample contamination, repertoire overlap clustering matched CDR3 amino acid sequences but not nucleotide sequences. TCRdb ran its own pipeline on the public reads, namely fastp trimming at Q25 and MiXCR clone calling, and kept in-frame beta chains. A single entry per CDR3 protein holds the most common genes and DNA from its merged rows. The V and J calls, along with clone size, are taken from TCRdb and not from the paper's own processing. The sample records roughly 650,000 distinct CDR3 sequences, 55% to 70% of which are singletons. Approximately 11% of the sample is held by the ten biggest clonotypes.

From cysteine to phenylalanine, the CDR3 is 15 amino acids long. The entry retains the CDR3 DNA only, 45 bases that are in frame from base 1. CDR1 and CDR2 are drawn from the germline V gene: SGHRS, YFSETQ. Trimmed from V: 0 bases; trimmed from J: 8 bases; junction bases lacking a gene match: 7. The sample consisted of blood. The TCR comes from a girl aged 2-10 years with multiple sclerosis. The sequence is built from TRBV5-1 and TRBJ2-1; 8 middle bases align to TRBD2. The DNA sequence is TGCGCCAGCAGCTTGGATGGGACTAGTGGGGATGAGCAGTTCTTC. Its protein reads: CASSLDGTSGDEQFF.